The entry that follows covers one T cell receptor (beta chain) sequence. Its antigen remains undetermined. Base quality data are lacking; no much larger clone is found one base away. The cohort consisted of 600 or so healthy bone marrow donors. At the time of sampling, all cohort members were nominally healthy, though unrecorded immune exposures were likely present. The donor was CMV seronegative and belonged to the group of 352 seronegative cohort members. Each donor provided a peripheral blood sample, and peripheral blood mononuclear cells were used for TCR beta sequencing. The Qiagen DNeasy Blood Extraction Kit was used to extract genomic DNA from the blood cell samples. These data are taken from a study of cytomegalovirus exposure and HLA in healthy donors (dated by TCRdb to about 2017). A note on the overall study: According to an earlier analysis of 550 to 750 of the donors, roughly 180 million T cells yielded 90 million to 140 million unique TCR beta sequences and 276 Gb of sequence data. About 300 gigabases of sequencing data and 91 million or so unique TCR sequences made up an early release that covered approximately 700 HLA-typed donors. Of the approximately 400 genotyped donors, approximately 83% fell in the genetic ancestry cluster associated with self-reported Caucasian donors. The study aimed to test whether cataloging public T cell receptors could reveal signatures of past pathogen exposure. The study profiled the T cell repertoires of hundreds of subjects by immunosequencing and related them to cytomegalovirus serostatus. A separate validation cohort of 100 to 150 different subjects was used in addition to the approximately 700-subject first cohort. The study combined high-throughput TCR immunosequencing, statistical association of individual TCRs with disease status, and machine learning to predict cytomegalovirus infection status. To study patterns of TCR occurrence, a later analysis re-analyzed previously published TCR beta repertoires from around 700 donors and added high-resolution HLA genotyping. Rather than drawing on any new phenotypic data, the later analysis identified candidate immune exposures from TCR beta sequences and the way those sequences occurred across donors. To decide whether each TCR beta V gene segment behaved as functional or pseudogenic, an earlier analysis of fewer than 750 of the donors relied on high-throughput TCR beta sequencing. Donor age, sex, ethnicity and CMV serostatus were compiled together with the repertoire data. A later genetic analysis used genome-wide SNP genotypes for about 65% of the 666 donors, treating that subset as a discovery cohort. All discovery cohort repertoires had been generated using a single sequencing platform. HLA typing covered class I and class II loci at four-digit resolution. Typing coverage differed by locus: A, B, C, DRB1 and DQB1 were typed in about 620-640 donors, DQA1 in 522, DPA1 in over 600, and DPB1 in just under 480. Because of strong linkage in the cohort, a handful of DR-DQ haplotypes were treated as single units for association and clustering. Among 398 genotyped donors of the cohort, an average of approximately 240,000 unique TCR beta nucleotide sequences were sequenced per donor, around 20% of them non-productive. General findings and caveats noted by the study authors: In a later analysis, most CMV-associated TCR beta chains were found to appear HLA-restricted, with HLA associations seemingly driven largely by CMV exposure. Correlated functional status among segregating V segments might be attributable to linkage disequilibrium, but an unknown experimental factor could not be ruled out. A later genetic analysis associated a missense DCLRE1C variant with V-gene and J-gene trimming of TCR beta chains, and an independent cohort replicated the association. Strong co-occurrence of HLA alleles, especially DR and DQ, made assigning TCR associations to individual alleles difficult. In a later analysis, several top co-occurrence clusters were reported to appear linked to parvovirus B19, influenza, CMV and Epstein-Barr virus. According to a later genetic analysis, donors in an Asian-associated ancestry cluster had fewer N-insertions in productive TCRs than the approximately 670-donor mean. At a false discovery rate of 0.05, a later analysis linked about 16,000 TCR beta sequences to specific HLA alleles. While some public TCRs were present in many individuals, most TCR sequences turned up only very rarely across donors. Because the 87-base-pair reads could not distinguish some IMGT-functional V segments, including TRBV6-2 and TRBV6-3, those segments were excluded. Roughly uniform sequencing depth across donors was assumed in presence/absence analyses, although this assumption may not hold. A cluster of highly shared sequence variants was judged likely to be a technical artifact of the sequencing pipeline. The authors suggested that the approach could potentially be generalized to other disease states and immunological phenotypes. In vitro tests confirmed that a few of the cytomegalovirus-associated TCR beta chains recognize cytomegalovirus antigens. A further reported finding was that TCR beta sequences accurately predicted the HLA-A and HLA-B alleles for most subjects in the first cohort. Cytomegalovirus status was reported to be diagnosed by the classifier with high specificity and sensitivity in both the original and validation cohorts. The study listed 150 to 200 TCR beta chains as associated with cytomegalovirus. Because some donors lacked HLA typing at each locus, the association tests relied only on the typed subset. A later analysis found that TCR association rates varied across HLA loci, with DRB1 alleles showing the most associated TCRs and HLA-C alleles the fewest. In this cohort, only TCR beta chains were sequenced, and detectable features were limited by the absence of alpha or paired-chain data. The earlier analysis of approximately 540 of the donors excluded approximately 17 rarely observed V segments, including chromosome 9 orphons, because counts were too low. In a later analysis, HLA-associated TCR beta chains were found to be more clonally expanded and to have lower generation probabilities than equally common non-associated chains. In an earlier analysis of 587 of the donors, most TCR beta V segments appeared in productive rearrangements about 87% or about 30% of the time, broadly matching IMGT annotations. The only immune exposure information available for the cohort was CMV serostatus.

The germline V gene yields SGHRS for CDR1 and YFSETQ for CDR2. The CDR3 contains 18 residues, cysteine and phenylalanine counted. Only the CDR3 portion is preserved as DNA: 54 bases, with reading frame beginning at the first base. V has 0 bases trimmed and J has 2 bases trimmed; junction bases matching no gene number 8. Library preparation was by the immunoSEQ multiplex PCR assay. The multiplex PCR relied on a mix of 60 forward primers for TCR Vbeta segments and 13 reverse primers for TCR Jbeta segments. A multiplex PCR assay on genomic DNA amplified the CDR3 region of rearranged TCR beta genes. Amplified TCR beta libraries were sequenced as 87-base-pair reads on the Illumina HiSeq System. The authors' analysis ran thus. A later analysis counted 65 million to 90 million unique TCR beta chains across the 550 to 750 repertoires, and around 12 million of these chains were shared by at least two donors. A nearest-neighbor algorithm error-corrected the raw reads and collapsed the reads into unique sequences, merging closely related sequences to remove PCR and sequencing errors. Alignment of CDR3 sequences to IMGT reference sequences was used to assign V, D and J gene segments. For a sequence to be retained, a match of at least six nucleotides was required to both a V gene segment and a J gene segment. A rearrangement counted as productive if the CDR3 had no stop codons and remained in frame with V and J, and every other rearrangement counted as non-productive. Following IMGT convention, CDR3 was defined as the stretch from the second conserved V-encoded cysteine up to the conserved J-encoded phenylalanine. Sequences without an unambiguous match to a single V gene segment were excluded from the earlier analysis of 450 to 750 of the donors. An earlier analysis of several hundred of the donors called V segments functional above 56.7% productive rearrangements and segregating when the between-donor standard deviation exceeded 5%. A statistical classification framework was built to diagnose cytomegalovirus status from the catalog of TCR beta chain sequences. A later analysis assigned V and J genes by comparing TCR nucleotide sequences with IMGT/GENE-DB human TR gene sequences. In a later analysis, CDR3 sequences and most-parsimonious VDJ recombination scenarios were assigned using the TCRdist pipeline. In a later analysis, each TCR beta chain was defined by its CDR3 amino acid sequence together with its V-gene family, and reads lacking a unique V-gene family were excluded. To address suspected cross-contamination and a sequencing artifact, a later analysis removed 550 to 750 highly shared, low-generation-probability nucleotide sequences. In a later analysis, a clonal expansion index for each public chain was calculated from normalized within-repertoire ranks of inferred template counts. In a later analysis, generation probabilities were computed using a VDJ recombination model fitted to out-of-frame rearrangements, and the results were checked against IGoR. Hypergeometric tests were used in a later analysis to score TCR-TCR, TCR-HLA and TCR-CMV co-occurrence, with a repertoire-size bias correction applied to the TCR pairs. In a later analysis, false discovery rates were estimated by permuting HLA or CMV assignments 20 times. A later analysis grouped co-occurring TCRs with DBSCAN, adding TCRdist sequence similarity when clustering within HLA-allele-positive subsets. For co-occurrence clustering, repertoires with fewer than 30,000 or more than 120,000 public chains were excluded, along with a handful of repertoires with anomalous nucleotide sharing. TCRdb carries this immuneACCESS record with in-frame sequences only. Its versions omit some clonotypes, under half of them owing to an unresolved V gene in the studies checked, with the rest unexplained. The DNA was the basis for D and trimming; V, J and clone size are from that table. A total of 130,000 to 150,000 clones appear in this sample, about 82% of them only once. The ten largest clones take up around 3.7% of the sample.

The source of this sequence is a male donor in good health and CMV-seronegative. The V and J segments used are TRBV5-1 and TRBJ2-3; the central 11 bases match TRBD2. The specimen sequenced was PBMCs. Read as DNA, the sequence is TGCGCCAGCAGCTTGGGTACTAGCGGGAGCAGGGTCACAGATACGCAGTATTTT. Translated, it gives CASSLGTSGSRVTDTQYF. Joined to the reference TRBV5-1 and TRBJ2-3 proteins, this CDR3 gives the full variable domain: KAGVTQTPRYLIKTRGQQVTLSCSPISGHRSVSWYQQTPGQGLQFLFEYFSETQRNKGNFPGRFSGRQFSNSRSEMNVSTLELGDSALYLCASSLGTSGSRVTDTQYFGPGTRLTVL.